This T cell receptor beta chain is drawn from a study of cytomegalovirus exposure and HLA in healthy donors. The CDR3 is 15 residues long. Germline V CDR1 and CDR2: SGHNT, YYREEE (reference sequence). J was trimmed by 6 bases and V by 5 bases; bases with no gene match: 11. The PCR had 60 Vbeta and 13 Jbeta primers. The method was immunoSEQ multiplex PCR; TCRdb's version includes in-frame clones alone and lacks a portion of them. Here the sample table reports 200,000 to 250,000 clones. This sequence was found in a woman in her 30s in good health and CMV-seropositive. Sequenced: PBMCs. V gene TRBV5-4 combines with J gene TRBJ2-7; 10 bases map to TRBD1. CDR3: CASSNLPGQGSEQYF. The DNA for the CDR3 is TGTGCCAGCAGTAACCTCCCGGGACAGGGGAGCGAGCAGTACTTC.